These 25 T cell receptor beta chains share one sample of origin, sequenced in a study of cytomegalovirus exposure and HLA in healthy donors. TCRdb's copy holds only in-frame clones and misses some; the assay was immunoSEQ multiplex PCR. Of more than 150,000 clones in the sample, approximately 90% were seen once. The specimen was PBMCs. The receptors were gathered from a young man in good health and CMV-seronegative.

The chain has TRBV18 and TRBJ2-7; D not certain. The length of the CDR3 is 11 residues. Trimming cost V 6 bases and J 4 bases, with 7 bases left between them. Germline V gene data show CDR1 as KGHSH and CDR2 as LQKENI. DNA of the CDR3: TGTGCCAGCTCTCTCTTATACGAGCAGTACTTC. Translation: CASSLLYEQYF.

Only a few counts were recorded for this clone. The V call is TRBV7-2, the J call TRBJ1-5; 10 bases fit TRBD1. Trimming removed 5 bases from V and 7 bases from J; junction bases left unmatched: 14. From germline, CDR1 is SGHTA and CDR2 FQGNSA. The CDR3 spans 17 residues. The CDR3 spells CASSQGQGLRPGQPQHF. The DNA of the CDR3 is TGTGCCAGCAGCCAGGGACAGGGGTTGCGTCCAGGACAGCCCCAGCATTTT.

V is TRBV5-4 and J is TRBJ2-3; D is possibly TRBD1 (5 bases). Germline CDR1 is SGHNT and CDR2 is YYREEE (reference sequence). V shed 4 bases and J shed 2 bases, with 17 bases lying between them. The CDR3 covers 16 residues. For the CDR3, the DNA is TGTGCCAGCAGCCTGGCCGGTCAGGGTATCACAGATACGCAGTATTTT. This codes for CASSLAGQGITDTQYF.

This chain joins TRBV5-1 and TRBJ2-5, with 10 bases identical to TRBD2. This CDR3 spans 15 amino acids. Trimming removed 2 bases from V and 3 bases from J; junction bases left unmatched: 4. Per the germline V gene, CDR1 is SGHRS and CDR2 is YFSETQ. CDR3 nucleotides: TGCGCCAGCAGCTTACTAGCGGGACTGGAAGAGACCCAGTACTTC. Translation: CASSLLAGLEETQYF.

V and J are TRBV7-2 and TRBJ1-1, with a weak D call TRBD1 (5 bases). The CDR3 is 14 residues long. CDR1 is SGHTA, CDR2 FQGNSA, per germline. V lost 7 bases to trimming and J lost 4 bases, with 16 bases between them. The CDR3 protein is CASISRVGGTEAFF. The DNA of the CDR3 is TGTGCCAGCATAAGCAGGGTGGGCGGCACTGAAGCTTTCTTT.

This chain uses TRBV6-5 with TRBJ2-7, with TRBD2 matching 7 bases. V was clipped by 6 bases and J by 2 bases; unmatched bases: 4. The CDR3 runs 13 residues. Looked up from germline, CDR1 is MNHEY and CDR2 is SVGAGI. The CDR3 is CASRREGTYEQYV. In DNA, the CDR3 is TGTGCCAGCAGAAGGGAGGGAACCTACGAGCAGTACGTC.

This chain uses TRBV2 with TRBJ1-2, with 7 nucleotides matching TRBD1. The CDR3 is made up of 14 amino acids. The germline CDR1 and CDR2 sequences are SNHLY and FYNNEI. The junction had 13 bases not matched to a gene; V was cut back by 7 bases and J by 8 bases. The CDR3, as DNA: TGTGCCAGCATCCGGGACAGCCCGGTTGAAGGCTACACCTTC. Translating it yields CASIRDSPVEGYTF. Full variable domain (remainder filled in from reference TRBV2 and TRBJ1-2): EPEVTQTPSHQVTQMGQEVILRCVPISNHLYFYWYRQILGQKVEFLVSFYNNEISEKSEIFDDQFSVERPDGSNFTLKIRSTKLEDSAMYFCASIRDSPVEGYTFGSGTRLTVV.

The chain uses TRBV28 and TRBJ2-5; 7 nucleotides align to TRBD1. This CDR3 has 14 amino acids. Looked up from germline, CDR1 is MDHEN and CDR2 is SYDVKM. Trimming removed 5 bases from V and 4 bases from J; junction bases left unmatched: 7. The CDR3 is CASSPGQAVETQYF. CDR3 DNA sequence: TGTGCCAGCAGTCCCGGACAGGCGGTAGAGACCCAGTACTTC.

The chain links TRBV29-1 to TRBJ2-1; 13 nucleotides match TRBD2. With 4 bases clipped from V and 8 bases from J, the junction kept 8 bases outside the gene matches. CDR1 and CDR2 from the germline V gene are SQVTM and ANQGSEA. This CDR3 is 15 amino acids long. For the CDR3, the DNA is TGCAGCGTTGTACCCGGGACTAGCGGGAATTATGAGCAGTTCTTC. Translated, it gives CSVVPGTSGNYEQFF.

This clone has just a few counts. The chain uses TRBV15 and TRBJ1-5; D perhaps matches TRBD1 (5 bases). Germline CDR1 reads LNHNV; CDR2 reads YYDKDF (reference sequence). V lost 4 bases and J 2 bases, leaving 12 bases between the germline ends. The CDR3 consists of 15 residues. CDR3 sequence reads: CATSKEARGNQPQHF. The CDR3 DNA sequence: TGTGCCACCAGCAAAGAGGCCAGGGGCAATCAGCCCCAGCATTTT. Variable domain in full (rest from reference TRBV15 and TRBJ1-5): DAMVIQNPRYQVTQFGKPVTLSCSQTLNHNVMYWYQQKSSQAPKLLFHYYDKDFNNEADTPDNFQSRRPNTSFCFLDIRSPGLGDTAMYLCATSKEARGNQPQHFGDGTRLSIL.

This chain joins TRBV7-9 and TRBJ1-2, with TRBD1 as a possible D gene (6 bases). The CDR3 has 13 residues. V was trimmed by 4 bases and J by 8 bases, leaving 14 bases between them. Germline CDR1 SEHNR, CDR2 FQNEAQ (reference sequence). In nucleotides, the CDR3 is TGTGCCAGCAGCTCCGAGGGAGGGGGAGGCTACACCTTC. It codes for CASSSEGGGGYTF.

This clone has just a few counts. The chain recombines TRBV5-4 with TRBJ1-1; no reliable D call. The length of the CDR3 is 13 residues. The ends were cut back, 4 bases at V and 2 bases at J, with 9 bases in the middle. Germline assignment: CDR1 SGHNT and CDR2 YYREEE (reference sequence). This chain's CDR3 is CASSRTTNTEAFF. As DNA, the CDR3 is TGTGCCAGCAGCCGTACAACAAACACTGAAGCTTTCTTT.

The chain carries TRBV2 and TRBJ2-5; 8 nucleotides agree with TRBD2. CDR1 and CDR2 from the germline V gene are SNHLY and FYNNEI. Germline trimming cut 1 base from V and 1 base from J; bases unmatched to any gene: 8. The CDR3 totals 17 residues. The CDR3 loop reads CASSEVAGGLFQETQYF. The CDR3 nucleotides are TGTGCCAGCAGTGAAGTTGCGGGGGGCCTATTCCAAGAGACCCAGTACTTC.

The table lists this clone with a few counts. The CDR3 reads CSAGGEPQYF. The CDR3 DNA reads as TGCAGTGCGGGAGGGGAGCCCCAGTACTTC. The V gene is TRBV20-1, the J gene TRBJ2-5, with 7 bases matching TRBD2. CDR1 is DFQATT and CDR2 is SNEGSKA in the germline V gene (reference sequence). The V segment lost 6 bases and the J segment 9 bases; nucleotides outside the gene matches: 4. This CDR3 has 10 residues.

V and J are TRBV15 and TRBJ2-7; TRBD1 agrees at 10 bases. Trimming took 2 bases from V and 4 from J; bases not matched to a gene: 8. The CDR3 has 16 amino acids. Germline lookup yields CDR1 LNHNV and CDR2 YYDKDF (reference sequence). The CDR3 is CATSRSVGTGVYEQYF. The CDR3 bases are TGTGCCACCAGCAGAAGCGTAGGGACAGGGGTATACGAGCAGTACTTC.

CDR3 coding DNA: TGTGCCAGCAGTTCAGGACTAGCGGTCTACGAGCAGTACTTC. Translating gives CASSSGLAVYEQYF. V gene TRBV7-6 combines with J gene TRBJ2-7; 10 nucleotides agree with TRBD2. Germline V CDR1 and CDR2: SGHVS, FNYEAQ. V lost 6 bases, J lost 3 bases, and 5 bases stayed unmatched. The CDR3 consists of 14 residues.

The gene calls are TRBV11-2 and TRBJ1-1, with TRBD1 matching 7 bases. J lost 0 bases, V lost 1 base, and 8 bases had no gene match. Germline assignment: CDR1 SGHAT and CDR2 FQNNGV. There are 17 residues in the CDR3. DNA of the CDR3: TGTGCCAGCAGCTTAGGGGGACAGTACTTTATGAACACTGAAGCTTTCTTT. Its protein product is CASSLGGQYFMNTEAFF.

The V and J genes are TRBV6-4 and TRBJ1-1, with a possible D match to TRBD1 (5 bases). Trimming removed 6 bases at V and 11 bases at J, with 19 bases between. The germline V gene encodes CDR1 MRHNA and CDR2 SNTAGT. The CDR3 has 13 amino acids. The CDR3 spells CASRQDQNTRAFF. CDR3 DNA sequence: TGTGCCAGCAGACAGGATCAGAACACGAGGGCTTTCTTT.

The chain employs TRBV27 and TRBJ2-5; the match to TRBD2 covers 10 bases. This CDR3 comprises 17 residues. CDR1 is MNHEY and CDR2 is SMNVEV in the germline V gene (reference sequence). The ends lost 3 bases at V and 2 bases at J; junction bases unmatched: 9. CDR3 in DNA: TGTGCCAGCAGTTTTCTGGCATTAGCGGGAGGTCAAGAGACCCAGTACTTC. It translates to CASSFLALAGGQETQYF.

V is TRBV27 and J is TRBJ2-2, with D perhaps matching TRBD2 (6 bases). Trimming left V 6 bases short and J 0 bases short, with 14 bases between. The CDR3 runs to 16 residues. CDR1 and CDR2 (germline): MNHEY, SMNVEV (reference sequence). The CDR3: CASSGSGTPNTGELFF. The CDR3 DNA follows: TGTGCCAGCAGCGGATCCGGGACTCCGAACACCGGGGAGCTGTTTTTT.

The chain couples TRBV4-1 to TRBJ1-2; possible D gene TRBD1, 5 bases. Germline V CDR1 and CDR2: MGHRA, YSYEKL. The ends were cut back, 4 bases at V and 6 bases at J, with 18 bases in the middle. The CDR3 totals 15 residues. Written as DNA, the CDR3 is TGCGCCAGCAGCCCCTCAGGGCCCCCGAAAAATGGCTACACCTTC. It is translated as CASSPSGPPKNGYTF.

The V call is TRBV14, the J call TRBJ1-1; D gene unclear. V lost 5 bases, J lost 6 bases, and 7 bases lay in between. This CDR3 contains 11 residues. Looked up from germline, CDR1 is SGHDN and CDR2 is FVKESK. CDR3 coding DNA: TGTGCCAGCAGCGGCGAGGCTGAAGCTTTCTTT. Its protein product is CASSGEAEAFF.

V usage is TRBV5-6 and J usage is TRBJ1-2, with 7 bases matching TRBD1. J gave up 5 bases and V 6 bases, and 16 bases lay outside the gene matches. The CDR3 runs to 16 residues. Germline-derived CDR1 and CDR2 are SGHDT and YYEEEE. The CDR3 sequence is CASTPIPTGWEYGYTF. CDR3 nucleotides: TGTGCCAGCACCCCTATTCCGACAGGGTGGGAGTATGGCTACACCTTC.

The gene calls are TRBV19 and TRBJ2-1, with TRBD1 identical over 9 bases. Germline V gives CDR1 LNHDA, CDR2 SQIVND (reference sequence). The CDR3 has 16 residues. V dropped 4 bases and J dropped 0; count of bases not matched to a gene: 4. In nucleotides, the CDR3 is TGTGCCAGTAGTACATGGACAGGGGCCTCCTACAATGAGCAGTTCTTC. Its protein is CASSTWTGASYNEQFF. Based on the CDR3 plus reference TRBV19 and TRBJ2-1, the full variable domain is DGGITQSPKYLFRKEGQNVTLSCEQNLNHDAMYWYRQDPGQGLRLIYYSQIVNDFQKGDIAEGYSVSREKKESFPLTVTSAQKNPTAFYLCASSTWTGASYNEQFFGPGTRLTVL.

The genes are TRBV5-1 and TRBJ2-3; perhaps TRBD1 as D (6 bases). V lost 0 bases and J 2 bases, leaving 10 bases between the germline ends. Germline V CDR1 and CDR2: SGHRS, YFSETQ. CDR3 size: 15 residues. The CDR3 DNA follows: TGCGCCAGCAGCTTGGCAGGGGATATCACAGATACGCAGTATTTT. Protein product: CASSLAGDITDTQYF.